The next 19 T cell receptor beta chains were all read from a single sample in a study of T cells expressing NK-cell markers (TCRdb year 2020). The library was made by 5' RACE. Data came from an Illumina HiSeq 2000. Following TCRdb reprocessing, every CDR3 protein sequence forms one entry, and DNA is not provided. The table held for this sample gives over 150,000 distinct CDR3 sequences. The top ten constitute 20% to 25% of the sample. Sequenced material: blood T cells: a sorted CD56 or NKG2C T cell subset, CD4+ or CD8+ T cells, or bulk PBMC T cells (not recorded which). These TCRs come from a man aged 18-70 years in good health.

Here the CDR3 reads CATRLRNTGELFF. The chain recombines TRBV28 with TRBJ2-2. Germline V gene data show CDR1 as MDHEN and CDR2 as SYDVKM. CDR3 length equals 13 residues.

The chain employs TRBV3-1 and TRBJ1-2. The CDR3 loop spans 13 amino acids. The V gene's germline CDR1 is LGHDT and CDR2 YNNKEL (reference sequence). CDR3 sequence: CASSQVIHYGYTF.

This chain joins TRBV13 and TRBJ2-3; TCRdb calls TRBD2, which cannot be checked without DNA. The CDR3 is 19 residues long. Germline V gene sequence: CDR1 PRHDT, CDR2 FYEKMQ (reference sequence). The CDR3 is CASSSPGLPRPISTDTQYF.

The chain uses TRBV27 and TRBJ1-6. CDR3 length: 16 amino acids. Germline assignment: CDR1 MNHEY and CDR2 SMNVEV (reference sequence). CDR3 loop: CASSETRSSYNSPLHF.

V is TRBV5-5 and J is TRBJ2-3; TCRdb designates TRBD1, a call that cannot be tested without DNA. The germline gives CDR1 SGHKS, CDR2 YYEKEE (reference sequence). The CDR3 runs to 16 residues. This CDR3 is CASSSRGLGPTDTQYF.

The chain combines TRBV4-2 with TRBJ1-6. Germline CDR1 and CDR2: LGHNA and YNFKEQ. The CDR3 totals 16 residues. CDR3 sequence reads: CASSQDRDGTYSPLHF.

This sequence joins TRBV18 and TRBJ1-1; TCRdb proposes TRBD1, but this gene call is untestable without DNA. The CDR3 runs 16 residues. Germline V gene lookup returns CDR1 KGHSH and CDR2 LQKENI. CDR3 region: CASSPLGRGVDAEAFF.

The chain recombines TRBV9 with TRBJ2-1; TCRdb picks TRBD2, but there is no DNA to check that call. The CDR3 is made up of 15 amino acids. Germline CDR1 reads SGDLS; CDR2 reads YYNGEE. CDR3: CASSELAGIRTEQFF.

The chain employs TRBV7-8 and TRBJ2-3; TCRdb names TRBD2, which stays unverified in the absence of DNA. The CDR3 has 14 residues. Germline CDR1 and CDR2: SGHVS and FQNEAQ. CDR3 loop: CASSPTLPTDTQYF.

This sequence joins TRBV7-9 and TRBJ2-7; without DNA, the TCRdb call of TRBD1 cannot be checked. Germline assignment: CDR1 SEHNR and CDR2 FQNEAQ (reference sequence). The CDR3 extends over 14 amino acids. CDR3 in amino acids: CASSPIPGANEQYF.

This chain connects TRBV7-8 to TRBJ1-2; TCRdb names TRBD1, which stays unverified in the absence of DNA. Germline V gene data show CDR1 as SGHVS and CDR2 as FQNEAQ. This CDR3 is built from 14 residues. The chain's CDR3 is CASSPRTGNYGYTF.

The rearrangement links TRBV20-1 to TRBJ1-4; TCRdb names TRBD1, which stays unverified in the absence of DNA. CDR1 DFQATT and CDR2 SNEGSKA come from the germline V gene (reference sequence). The CDR3 is 14 amino acids. CDR3 amino acids: CSARQPGHSEKLFF.

The chain combines TRBV12-5 with TRBJ2-7; TCRdb returns TRBD1, unconfirmable since there is no DNA. This CDR3 spans 13 amino acids. Germline loops: CDR1 LGHNT, CDR2 FRNRAP. The CDR3 spells CASGRDRGYEQYF. Full variable domain (outside the CDR3, taken from reference TRBV12-5 and TRBJ2-7): DARVTQTPRHKVTEMGQEVTMRCQPILGHNTVFWYRQTMMQGLELLAYFRNRAPLDDSGMPKDRFSAEMPDATLATLKIQPSEPRDSAVYFCASGRDRGYEQYFGPGTRLTVT.

The rearrangement uses TRBV13 and TRBJ2-5. The germline V gene encodes CDR1 PRHDT and CDR2 FYEKMQ (reference sequence). The CDR3 covers 14 residues. CDR3 sequence: CASSYGIAKETQYF.

The chain has TRBV6-5 and TRBJ2-3; with no DNA, the TCRdb D assignment of TRBD2 cannot be verified. Germline V gene data show CDR1 as MNHEY and CDR2 as SVGAGI. This CDR3 is built from 16 residues. The CDR3 is CASSLTSGGLADTQYF.

The chain has TRBV27 and TRBJ2-6; TCRdb selects TRBD1, and the lack of DNA leaves this call unchecked. This CDR3 region has 16 residues. Germline V gives CDR1 MNHEY, CDR2 SMNVEV (reference sequence). The CDR3 spells CASSWTGGAGANVLTF.

The genes are TRBV4-2 and TRBJ2-3; TCRdb indicates TRBD1, and absent DNA this call remains unverified. Germline V CDR1 and CDR2: LGHNA, YNFKEQ. The CDR3 consists of 18 residues. The CDR3 protein is CASSHSARVETSTDTQYF.

J is TRBJ1-4 and V is TRBV28. CDR1 and CDR2 (germline): MDHEN, SYDVKM. CDR3 size: 16 residues. The CDR3 reads CASSLIQGGLGEKLFF.

The chain carries TRBV4-1 and TRBJ1-2; TCRdb gives TRBD1 as the D gene, but with no DNA this cannot be confirmed. Germline CDR1 and CDR2: MGHRA and YSYEKL. The CDR3 totals 15 residues. CDR3 amino acids: CASSQDRVTDYGYTF.